This T cell receptor (beta chain) was sequenced for a study of blood T cell repertoires in COVID-19. Turning to the study itself: The samples span acute and convalescent COVID-19 from the United States, Italy and Spain.

The CDR3 spans 16 residues. Trimming left V 5 bases short and J 5 bases short, with 22 bases between. Germline loops: CDR1 SGHAT, CDR2 FQNNGV. This clone was seen just once. Per the authors' pipeline: Reference gene primer amplification in the assay estimated nucleated cell counts. TCRdb's table, derived via immunoSEQ multiplex PCR, lists solely in-frame clones and lacks some. V and J calls and clone size are copied from that table; D and trimming were computed from the DNA. The sample records roughly 570,000 clones, 85% to 90% being singletons. The rearrangement uses TRBV11-2 and TRBJ2-7; D possibly corresponds to TRBD2 (5 bases). The sequenced sample was peripheral blood. This TCR came from a woman aged 50 to 60 with COVID-19, enrolled during active disease. DNA of the CDR3: TGTGCCAGCAGCCCCCTGGTGTCAGGAGGAATACACGAGCAGTACTTC. Protein product: CASSPLVSGGIHEQYF.